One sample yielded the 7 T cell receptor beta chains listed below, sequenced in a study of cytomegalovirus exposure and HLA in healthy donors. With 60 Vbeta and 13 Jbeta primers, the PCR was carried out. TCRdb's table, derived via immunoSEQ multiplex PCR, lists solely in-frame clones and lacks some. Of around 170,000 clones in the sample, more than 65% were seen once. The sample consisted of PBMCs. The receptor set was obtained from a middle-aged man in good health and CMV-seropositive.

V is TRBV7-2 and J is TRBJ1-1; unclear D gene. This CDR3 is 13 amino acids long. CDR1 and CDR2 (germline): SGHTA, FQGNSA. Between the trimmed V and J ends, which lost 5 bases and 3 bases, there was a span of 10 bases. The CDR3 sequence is CASSLTDYTEAFF. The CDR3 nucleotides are TGTGCCAGCAGCCTAACAGATTACACTGAAGCTTTCTTT.

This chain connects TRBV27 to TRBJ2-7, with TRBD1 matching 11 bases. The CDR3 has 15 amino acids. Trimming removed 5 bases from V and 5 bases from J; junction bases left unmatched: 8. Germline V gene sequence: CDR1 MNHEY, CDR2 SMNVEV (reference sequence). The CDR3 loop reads CASSEWTGGSDEQYF. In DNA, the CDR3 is TGTGCCAGCAGTGAGTGGACAGGGGGCTCGGACGAGCAGTACTTC.

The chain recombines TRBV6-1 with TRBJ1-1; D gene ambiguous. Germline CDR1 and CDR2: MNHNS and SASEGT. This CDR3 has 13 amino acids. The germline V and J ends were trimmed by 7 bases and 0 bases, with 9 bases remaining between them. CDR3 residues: CASTRLLNTEAFF. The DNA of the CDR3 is TGTGCCAGCACCCGGTTACTGAACACTGAAGCTTTCTTT.

This chain's CDR3 is CASSRGQGYGYTF. DNA for the CDR3: TGTGCCAGCAGTCGAGGACAGGGCTATGGCTACACCTTC. The chain couples TRBV7-3 to TRBJ1-2; 8 nucleotides align to TRBD1. Germline V gives CDR1 SGHTA, CDR2 FQGTGA. J was trimmed by 4 bases and V by 6 bases; bases with no gene match: 4. The CDR3 is made up of 13 amino acids.

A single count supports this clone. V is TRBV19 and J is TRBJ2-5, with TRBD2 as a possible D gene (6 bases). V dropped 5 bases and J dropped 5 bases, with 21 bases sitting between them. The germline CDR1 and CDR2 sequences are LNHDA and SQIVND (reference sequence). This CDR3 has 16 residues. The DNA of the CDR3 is TGTGCCAGTAGTGTCGGAGGAAGGGTTGGAGGGGAGACCCAGTACTTC. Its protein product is CASSVGGRVGGETQYF.

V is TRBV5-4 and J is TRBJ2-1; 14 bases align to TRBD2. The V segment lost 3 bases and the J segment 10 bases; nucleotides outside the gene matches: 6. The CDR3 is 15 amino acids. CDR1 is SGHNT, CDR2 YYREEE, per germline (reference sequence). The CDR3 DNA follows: TGTGCCAGCAGCTCCGGACTAGCGGGAGGAGGGGAGCAGTTCTTC. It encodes CASSSGLAGGGEQFF.

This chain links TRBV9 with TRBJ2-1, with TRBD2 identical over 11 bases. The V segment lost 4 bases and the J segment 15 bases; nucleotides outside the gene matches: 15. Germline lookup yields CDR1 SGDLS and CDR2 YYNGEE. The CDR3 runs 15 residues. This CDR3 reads CASSHPLVAGGHPFF. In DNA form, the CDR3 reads TGTGCCAGCAGCCACCCGCTGGTAGCGGGGGGGCATCCGTTCTTC.